This T cell receptor beta chain was captured by sequencing in a study of blood T cell repertoires in COVID-19. Sequenced by immunoSEQ multiplex PCR; TCRdb stores in-frame clones only, minus some. This sample carries roughly 340,000 clones, under 95% of them seen once, and the ten largest clones take roughly 3%. The V gene end was trimmed by 3 bases and the J gene end by 6 bases; junction bases not matched to a gene: 2. This CDR3 spans 13 amino acids. Germline V gives CDR1 SEHNR, CDR2 FQNEAQ (reference sequence). The sequence was obtained from a woman aged 18 to 35 who had recovered from COVID-19. Sequencing was done on a sample of peripheral blood. The chain recombines TRBV7-9 with TRBJ1-2, with TRBD1 identical over 9 bases. CDR3 sequence: CASSFRTGDGYTF. CDR3 coding DNA: TGTGCCAGCAGCTTCAGGACAGGGGATGGCTACACCTTC.